Listed below are T cell receptor beta chains from one sample, sequenced in a study of T cell responses to AZD1222 COVID-19 vaccine. Using immunoSEQ multiplex PCR, the repertoire was profiled, and TCRdb retains in-frame clones only, with some absent. The data contain 100,000 to 150,000 clones, roughly nine tenths of them singletons. Here the sequenced sample was peripheral blood, taken on day 0 of AZD1222 vaccination. These TCRs come from an adult in good health. Each CDR3 is given with its conserved first and last residue. D genes are given only for firm matches. The size entry is marked missing in some rows and otherwise reads once, few, many or a size class.

TRBV11-3	TRBJ2-3	.	.	CASSLYGTGTDTQYF	TGTGCCAGCAGCCTATATGGGACTGGCACAGATACGCAGTATTTT
TRBV6-4	TRBJ1-5	TRBD1	.	CASSDPPDRVNQPQHF	TGTGCCAGCAGTGACCCCCCGGACAGGGTTAATCAGCCCCAGCATTTT
TRBV19	TRBJ1-1	.	.	CASSPDLNTEAFF	TGTGCCAGTAGTCCTGACTTGAACACTGAAGCTTTCTTT
TRBV27	TRBJ1-5	.	once	CASSQVTGAGNQPQHF	TGTGCCAGCAGTCAAGTCACGGGGGCCGGCAATCAGCCCCAGCATTTT
TRBV7-9	TRBJ2-3	.	once	CASSLYSTDTQYF	TGTGCCAGCAGCTTATACAGCACAGATACGCAGTATTTT
TRBV7-2	TRBJ1-4	TRBD1	.	CASSQGTGLGKKLFF	TGTGCCAGCAGCCAAGGGACAGGCCTAGGGAAAAAACTGTTTTTT
TRBV5-1	TRBJ2-2	.	.	CASSLDTAYTGELFF	TGCGCCAGCAGCTTGGACACAGCGTACACCGGGGAGCTGTTTTTT
TRBV29-1	TRBJ1-2	TRBD1	.	CSVGTGGEYGYTF	TGCAGCGTTGGGACAGGGGGCGAATATGGCTACACCTTC
TRBV9	TRBJ1-4	TRBD1	.	CASSPAGTGVEKLFF	TGTGCCAGCAGCCCTGCTGGGACAGGGGTCGAAAAACTGTTTTTT
TRBV2	TRBJ2-7	.	once	CATSTDTYEQYF	TGTGCCACCTCGACAGATACCTACGAGCAGTACTTC
TRBV6-5	TRBJ2-5	TRBD2	.	CASSYVGLAGPETQYF	TGTGCCAGCAGTTACGTTGGACTAGCGGGACCAGAGACCCAGTACTTC
TRBV4-2	TRBJ2-3	TRBD2	.	CASNSGGTDTQYF	TGTGCCAGCAACAGCGGGGGCACAGATACGCAGTATTTT
TRBV6-1	TRBJ1-4	.	once	CASSEVWGRTNEKLFF	TGTGCCAGCAGTGAAGTGTGGGGACGGACTAATGAAAAACTGTTTTTT
TRBV21-1	TRBJ1-3	.	.	CASSTGGGAHAANTIYF	TGTGCCAGCAGCACTGGAGGGGGGGCCCACGCCGCCAACACCATATATTTT
TRBV10-3	TRBJ1-1	TRBD1	once	CAISRQGQDTEAFF	TGTGCCATCAGTAGACAGGGCCAGGACACTGAAGCTTTCTTT
TRBV7-2	TRBJ1-1	.	.	CASSEDTNTEAFF	TGTGCCAGCAGCGAGGACACGAACACTGAAGCTTTCTTT
TRBV6-2/TRBV6-3	TRBJ1-1	.	.	CASSYPWAGLNTEAFF	TGTGCCAGCAGTTACCCGTGGGCGGGACTTAACACTGAAGCTTTCTTT
TRBV7-6	TRBJ2-3	.	.	CASSLEAESTDTQYF	TGTGCCAGCAGCTTAGAAGCGGAAAGCACAGATACGCAGTATTTT
TRBV5-1	TRBJ2-3	.	.	CASRLGGDDTQYF	TGCGCCAGCCGGCTTGGCGGAGACGATACGCAGTATTTT
TRBV7-9	TRBJ1-2	.	.	CASSLGRHDYGYTF	TGTGCCAGCAGCTTAGGTCGGCACGACTATGGCTACACCTTC
TRBV10-3	TRBJ2-7	.	.	CAISDRDEQYF	TGTGCCATCAGTGACAGGGACGAGCAGTACTTC
TRBV5-1	TRBJ1-1	.	.	CASSLQSGTSTEAFF	TGCGCCAGCAGCTTGCAGAGCGGGACGAGCACTGAAGCTTTCTTT
TRBV7-2	TRBJ2-3	.	.	CASSLGGAMADTQYF	TGTGCCAGCAGCTTAGGTGGTGCAATGGCAGATACGCAGTATTTT
TRBV21-1	TRBJ2-7	.	.	CASSSGAGGPSYEQYF	TGTGCCAGCAGCTCAGGGGCGGGGGGGCCCTCCTACGAGCAGTACTTC
TRBV7-3	TRBJ1-1	.	.	CASSFQMNTEAFF	TGTGCCAGCAGCTTTCAGATGAACACTGAAGCTTTCTTT
TRBV7-8	TRBJ2-2	.	.	CASSNTGYGTGELFF	TGTGCCAGCAGCAACACAGGGTATGGCACCGGGGAGCTGTTTTTT